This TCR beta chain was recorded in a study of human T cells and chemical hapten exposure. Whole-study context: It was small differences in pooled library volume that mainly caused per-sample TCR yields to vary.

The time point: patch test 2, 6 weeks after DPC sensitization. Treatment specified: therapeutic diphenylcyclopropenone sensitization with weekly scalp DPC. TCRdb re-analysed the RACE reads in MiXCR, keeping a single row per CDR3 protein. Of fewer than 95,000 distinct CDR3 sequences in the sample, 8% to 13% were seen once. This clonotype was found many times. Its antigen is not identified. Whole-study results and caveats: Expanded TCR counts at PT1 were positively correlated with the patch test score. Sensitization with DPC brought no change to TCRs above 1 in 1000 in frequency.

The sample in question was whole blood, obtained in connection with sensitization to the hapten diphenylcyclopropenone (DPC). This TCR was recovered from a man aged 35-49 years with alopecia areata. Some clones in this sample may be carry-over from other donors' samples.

The CDR3 bases are TGTGCCAGCAGCGTAGCTATACAGCGGGGGGACAATGAGCAGTTCTTC. Protein sequence: CASSVAIQRGDNEQFF. This chain uses TRBV9 with TRBJ2-1; TRBD2 matches 9 bases. V was clipped by 0 bases and J by 5 bases; unmatched bases: 6. The CDR3 loop spans 16 amino acids. Germline CDR1 and CDR2: SGDLS and YYNGEE.